These 23 T cell receptor beta chains were all obtained from the same sample, sequenced in a study of spatial heterogeneity in lung cancer. Indicated time point: sample taken at primary tumor resection. In each case, whole RNA from tumor, nontumor lung or frozen PBMC was sequenced unsorted. TCRdb re-derived calls from the 5' RACE reads in MiXCR, one entry per CDR3 protein. This table holds tens of thousands of distinct CDR3 sequences, about an eighth found once. This specimen was PBMCs, taken at surgery. The receptors come from a male donor with early-stage non-small cell lung cancer.

The chain joins TRBV6-5 to TRBJ1-1; D is ambiguous. The CDR3 consists of 12 residues. CDR1 and CDR2 from the germline V gene are MNHEY and SVGAGI. V was shortened by 6 bases and J by 1 base, with 6 bases between the two germline ends. The CDR3 DNA follows: TGTGCCAGCAGAAGATCGAACACTGAAGCTTTCTTT. Its translation: CASRRSNTEAFF.

This clonotype was observed many times. The chain uses TRBV3-1 and TRBJ2-7; 12 nucleotides align to TRBD2. The CDR3 is made up of 16 amino acids. Germline V gene data show CDR1 as LGHDT and CDR2 as YNNKEL (reference sequence). V shed 0 bases and J 3 bases; nucleotides not matched to a gene: 3. Written as DNA, the CDR3 is TGTGCCAGCAGCCAAGAAAAGACTAGCGGGAGCTACGAGCAGTACTTC. Amino acids: CASSQEKTSGSYEQYF.

This clonotype came up many times. This chain joins TRBV29-1 and TRBJ2-5; D gene ambiguous. In germline, CDR1 is SQVTM, CDR2 ANQGSEA. V gave up 5 bases and J gave up 1 base, with 8 bases separating them. This CDR3 is built from 12 residues. Written as DNA, the CDR3 is TGCAGCGTTTCGTTGGTCCAAGAGACCCAGTACTTC. Translated: CSVSLVQETQYF.

This clonotype occurred many times. The rearrangement joins TRBV20-1 to TRBJ2-1, with a tentative D call TRBD2 (5 bases). This CDR3 is built from 16 residues. Germline V lookup: CDR1 DFQATT, CDR2 SNEGSKA (reference sequence). Trimming stripped 3 bases from V and 0 bases from J, with 15 bases between. The CDR3 DNA follows: TGCAGTGCTAGCGGGGAGCCGGGCAGCTCCTACAATGAGCAGTTCTTC. Translating gives CSASGEPGSSYNEQFF.

The sample holds a few counts of this clonotype. The chain links TRBV20-1 to TRBJ1-1; D gene uncertain. Trimming shortened V by 3 bases and J by 4 bases, and 9 bases separated the two germline ends. The CDR3 loop spans 12 amino acids. Germline V lookup: CDR1 DFQATT, CDR2 SNEGSKA (reference sequence). The CDR3 bases are TGCAGTGCTAGTCCCAAACGCACTGAAGCTTTCTTT. It is translated as CSASPKRTEAFF.

This clonotype was counted only a few times. The chain joins TRBV5-5 to TRBJ2-7; TRBD1 matches at 7 bases. V was pared by 3 bases and J by 5 bases, with 11 bases of the junction left unmatched. There are 15 residues in the CDR3. Looked up from germline, CDR1 is SGHKS and CDR2 is YYEKEE (reference sequence). CDR3 sequence (DNA): TGTGCCAGCAGCTGGACGACAGGGAGAATAAACGAGCAGTACTTC. It yields the protein CASSWTTGRINEQYF.

This clonotype showed up just a few times. The V call is TRBV7-9, the J call TRBJ2-1; a weak D match, TRBD1 (6 bases). Trimming pared 0 bases from V and 11 bases from J, leaving 8 bases between. The CDR3 has 12 amino acids. Germline V gene data show CDR1 as SEHNR and CDR2 as FQNEAQ (reference sequence). The CDR3 sequence: CASSLARGKQFF. The CDR3 bases are TGTGCCAGCAGCTTAGCAAGGGGGAAGCAGTTCTTC.

This clonotype was counted a few times. The chain couples TRBV7-6 to TRBJ1-5; D is uncertain. CDR1 and CDR2 (germline): SGHVS, FNYEAQ. There are 16 residues in the CDR3. The V gene lost 1 base and the J gene lost 3 bases, with 13 bases spanning the gap. Written as DNA, the CDR3 is TGTGCCAGCAGCTTAGTTGCCAGCGGATTCAATCAGCCCCAGCATTTT. The encoded protein is CASSLVASGFNQPQHF.

Many counts were recorded for this clonotype. The CDR3 loop is CASSPTRLAGGQGDTQYF. Here the CDR3 DNA reads TGTGCCAGCAGCCCGACTCGACTAGCGGGAGGGCAGGGAGATACGCAGTATTTT. The chain is built from TRBV13 and TRBJ2-3; 14 bases align to TRBD2. Trimming took 5 bases from V and 5 from J; bases not matched to a gene: 12. The germline gives CDR1 PRHDT, CDR2 FYEKMQ (reference sequence). The CDR3 totals 18 residues.

The rearrangement joins TRBV20-1 to TRBJ2-7, with a tentative D call TRBD2 (5 bases). This CDR3 has 14 residues. In germline, CDR1 is DFQATT, CDR2 SNEGSKA (reference sequence). V shed 6 bases and J shed 7 bases, with 22 bases lying between them. This CDR3 is CSARFDGVRLEQYF. The CDR3 coding sequence is TGCAGTGCACGTTTTGACGGGGTCCGGCTTGAGCAGTACTTC.

The rearrangement uses TRBV29-1 and TRBJ2-7; 9 bases align to TRBD2. V gave up 7 bases and J gave up 6 bases; unmatched junction bases: 16. The CDR3 runs 15 residues. Germline V gene lookup returns CDR1 SQVTM and CDR2 ANQGSEA. The CDR3 DNA reads TGCAGCGCCGGGGGAGCGGGAGGAGGAATTGTCGAGCAGTACTTC. The encoded protein is CSAGGAGGGIVEQYF.

The CDR3 spells CASSPSETGTGELFF. As DNA, the CDR3 is TGTGCCAGCAGCCCCTCGGAGACAGGGACCGGGGAGCTGTTTTTT. The chain combines TRBV7-9 with TRBJ2-2; 7 nucleotides line up with TRBD1. Germline CDR1 and CDR2: SEHNR and FQNEAQ (reference sequence). Germline trimming cut 5 bases from V and 5 bases from J; bases unmatched to any gene: 8. The CDR3 runs to 15 residues.

In this sample, this clonotype turned up many times. The V and J genes are TRBV2 and TRBJ1-1; D may be TRBD1 (6 bases). This CDR3 is 11 amino acids long. From germline, CDR1 is SNHLY and CDR2 FYNNEI. Trimming removed 8 bases at V and 6 bases at J, with 10 bases between. The CDR3 nucleotides are TGTGCCAGCGGTCGACAGGCTGAAGCTTTCTTT. It translates to CASGRQAEAFF.

Many counts were recorded for this clonotype. This CDR3 is CASSQAGGREQFF. CDR3 in DNA: TGTGCCAGCAGCCAGGCCGGGGGCCGTGAGCAGTTCTTC. This chain uses TRBV3-1 with TRBJ2-1; D may match TRBD1 or TRBD2 (6 bases each). Germline loops: CDR1 LGHDT, CDR2 YNNKEL (reference sequence). V lost 3 bases to trimming and J lost 9 bases, with 12 bases between them. This CDR3 has 13 amino acids.

The chain uses TRBV27 and TRBJ1-5; the match to TRBD1 covers 7 bases. The germline V gene has CDR1 MNHEY and CDR2 SMNVEV (reference sequence). Unmatched junction bases numbered 6, after V lost 6 bases and J lost 1 base. The CDR3 consists of 15 residues. The chain's CDR3 is CASSPNRGSNQPQHF. For the CDR3, the DNA is TGTGCCAGCAGCCCTAACAGGGGCAGCAATCAGCCCCAGCATTTT.

The chain is built from TRBV2 and TRBJ1-1, with no clear D. This CDR3 region has 14 residues. Germline CDR1 is SNHLY and CDR2 is FYNNEI. Trimming took off 4 bases at V and 3 bases at J, with 12 bases between the two ends. In nucleotides, the CDR3 is TGTGCCAGCAGTGCTGGGGTGAGAGACACTGAAGCTTTCTTT. It specifies CASSAGVRDTEAFF.

This clonotype occurred many times. V and J are TRBV7-2 and TRBJ1-2, with a tentative D call TRBD1 (6 bases). This CDR3 comprises 15 residues. The V and J ends lost 5 bases and 6 bases respectively, with 19 bases between them. From germline, CDR1 is SGHTA and CDR2 FQGNSA. CDR3: CASSQPQGRMDGYTF. The CDR3 coding sequence is TGTGCCAGCAGCCAACCACAGGGAAGGATGGATGGCTACACCTTC.

This clonotype was counted at least ten times. The chain employs TRBV4-3 and TRBJ2-7; the match to TRBD2 covers 9 bases. Per the germline V gene, CDR1 is LGHNA and CDR2 is YSLEER. V gave up 0 bases and J gave up 4 bases; unmatched junction bases: 4. There are 15 residues in the CDR3. The CDR3 loop reads CASSQDVAGGYEQYF. The CDR3 region has the DNA TGCGCCAGCAGCCAAGATGTGGCGGGAGGGTACGAGCAGTACTTC.

V usage is TRBV5-6 and J usage is TRBJ2-1; D might be TRBD1 or TRBD2, each matching 6 bases. The V end was cut by 2 bases, the J end by 6 bases, with 15 bases between. This CDR3 comprises 15 residues. Germline V gene lookup returns CDR1 SGHDT and CDR2 YYEEEE. The CDR3 DNA is TGTGCCAGCAGCTTAGGGGGGAGGAGTCTCAATGAGCAGTTCTTC. It specifies CASSLGGRSLNEQFF.

The chain uses TRBV7-9 and TRBJ1-1; unclear D gene. V lost 1 base and J 6 bases, leaving 9 bases between the germline ends. Germline values: CDR1 SEHNR, CDR2 FQNEAQ (reference sequence). This CDR3 spans 13 amino acids. CDR3 sequence: CASSLGVEAEAFF. The CDR3 nucleotides read TGTGCCAGCAGCTTAGGAGTAGAGGCTGAAGCTTTCTTT.

This clonotype was seen many times. This sequence joins TRBV19 and TRBJ2-7; 9 bases are a match to TRBD1. Trimming cost V 0 bases and J 2 bases; bases outside gene matches: 11. CDR3 size: 18 residues. Germline V lookup: CDR1 LNHDA, CDR2 SQIVND (reference sequence). CDR3 DNA: TGTGCCAGTAGTATAGATCCCCGGCCCGGGACAGGGCCCTACGAGCAGTACTTC. As protein: CASSIDPRPGTGPYEQYF.

In its sample, this clonotype was seen once. This chain links TRBV15 with TRBJ1-5; D unclear. The CDR3 extends over 13 amino acids. Looked up from germline, CDR1 is LNHNV and CDR2 is YYDKDF (reference sequence). Trimming removed 0 bases at V and 5 bases at J, with 5 bases between. CDR3 residues: CATSRDLDQPQHF. The CDR3 DNA follows: TGTGCCACCAGCAGAGATCTGGATCAGCCCCAGCATTTT.

This clonotype was detected only a few times. This sequence joins TRBV29-1 and TRBJ2-7, with 7 bases matching TRBD1. The ends lost 7 bases at V and 4 bases at J; junction bases unmatched: 7. Germline-derived CDR1 and CDR2 are SQVTM and ANQGSEA. CDR3 length: 12 amino acids. CDR3 protein: CSATGQLYEQYF. Here the CDR3 DNA reads TGCAGCGCTACGGGACAGCTATACGAGCAGTACTTC.